A selection of T cell receptor beta chains follows, all from one sample in a study of T-cell memory formation after mild COVID-19. TCRdb re-called the 5' RACE reads with MiXCR, one entry per CDR3 protein. The sample consists of roughly 300,000 distinct CDR3 sequences, under 8.5% of them appearing once. The source material was PBMCs or a T cell subset sorted from them (not recorded which). The receptors were sampled from a man younger than 35 who had mild COVID-19 (a few samples of this study predate the infection). Cell type and time point are not known. CDR3s include the opening cysteine and the closing phenylalanine or tryptophan. D genes are given only for firm matches. Clone size is stated in some rows and not others, as once, few, many or a class when expanded.

J: TRBJ2-7; size: .; V: TRBV20-1; D: .; DNA: TGCAGTGCTAGGGCGACCTACGAGCAGTACTTC; CDR3: CSARATYEQYF
J: TRBJ2-1; size: .; V: TRBV5-1; D: .; DNA: TGCGCCAGCAGGGTAACTACCACCTACAATGAGCAGTTCTTC; CDR3: CASRVTTTYNEQFF
J: TRBJ1-1; size: .; V: TRBV6-2/TRBV6-3; D: .; DNA: TGTGCCAGCAGCCAACTGGGGGTCCCGAACACTGAAGCTTTCTTT; CDR3: CASSQLGVPNTEAFF
J: TRBJ1-2; size: few; V: TRBV5-5; D: .; DNA: TGTGCCAGCACCCCGGATCTAGGTGTTGCTAACTATGGCTACACCTTC; CDR3: CASTPDLGVANYGYTF
J: TRBJ1-2; size: few; V: TRBV6-5; D: .; DNA: TGTGCCAGCAGTTACCAGGGGATGGGTGGCTACACCTTC; CDR3: CASSYQGMGGYTF
J: TRBJ1-4; size: many; V: TRBV6-6; D: .; DNA: TGTGCCAGCAGAAGGACAGCAACTAATGAAAAACTGTTTTTT; CDR3: CASRRTATNEKLFF
J: TRBJ2-1; size: .; V: TRBV29-1; D: .; DNA: TGCAGCGTTGGTTACACGGGTGAGCAGTTCTTC; CDR3: CSVGYTGEQFF
J: TRBJ1-1; size: few; V: TRBV4-1; D: TRBD1; DNA: TGCGCCAGCAGCTCCGTGACAGGGATGAACACTGAAGCTTTCTTT; CDR3: CASSSVTGMNTEAFF
J: TRBJ1-1; size: few; V: TRBV18; D: .; DNA: TGTGCCAGCTTGACCAGTGGGCCTGGCACTGAAGCTTTCTTT; CDR3: CASLTSGPGTEAFF
J: TRBJ2-5; size: .; V: TRBV11-2; D: .; DNA: TGTGCCACCTCAACAGGGTCGGTCGTCGAGACCCAGTACTTC; CDR3: CATSTGSVVETQYF
J: TRBJ2-3; size: few; V: TRBV7-2; D: .; DNA: TGTGCCAGCAGCTACCCTGGCAGGAGCACAGATACGCAGTATTTT; CDR3: CASSYPGRSTDTQYF
J: TRBJ2-4; size: once; V: TRBV7-2; D: TRBD2; DNA: TGTGCCAGCAGCTCACCTTTTTTAGCGGGAGGGCCCGGGAACATTCAGTACTTC; CDR3: CASSSPFLAGGPGNIQYF
J: TRBJ2-7; size: few; V: TRBV4-3; D: .; DNA: TGCGCCAGCAGCCAAGATCCCTACTACGAGCAGTACTTC; CDR3: CASSQDPYYEQYF
J: TRBJ2-3; size: .; V: TRBV30; D: .; DNA: TGTGCCTGGAGTGGAATTCCCACAGATACGCAGTATTTT; CDR3: CAWSGIPTDTQYF
J: TRBJ2-3; size: many; V: TRBV5-1; D: .; DNA: TGCGCCAGCAGCTTAACCGATCCTAGCACAGATACGCAGTATTTT; CDR3: CASSLTDPSTDTQYF
J: TRBJ2-4; size: many; V: TRBV4-3; D: TRBD1; DNA: TGCGCCAGCAGCCTCCGGGACAGTAACATTCAGTACTTC; CDR3: CASSLRDSNIQYF
J: TRBJ2-5; size: many; V: TRBV2; D: .; DNA: TGTGCCAGCAGTGATCTCGAGACCCAGTACTTC; CDR3: CASSDLETQYF
J: TRBJ2-3; size: few; V: TRBV12-3/TRBV12-4; D: TRBD2; DNA: TGTGCCAGCAGCGACCCCTCCGGGACTAGGACCGATACGCAGTATTTT; CDR3: CASSDPSGTRTDTQYF
J: TRBJ2-1; size: .; V: TRBV7-9; D: TRBD2; DNA: TGTGCCAGCAGTTATAGCGGGAGTTCGGACAATGAGCAGTTCTTC; CDR3: CASSYSGSSDNEQFF
J: TRBJ2-2; size: few; V: TRBV5-1; D: TRBD1; DNA: TGCGCCAGCAGCTTGGAACAGGGGGTCAACACCGGGGAGCTGTTTTTT; CDR3: CASSLEQGVNTGELFF
J: TRBJ1-1; size: .; V: TRBV12-3/TRBV12-4; D: .; DNA: TGTGCCAGCGGAAGGGAAGCTTTCTTT; CDR3: CASGREAFF
J: TRBJ1-1; size: few; V: TRBV29-1; D: .; DNA: TGCAGCGTTGAGGCCGAGAACACTGAAGCTTTCTTT; CDR3: CSVEAENTEAFF
J: TRBJ2-3; size: few; V: TRBV29-1; D: .; DNA: TGCAGCGTTGGAGTCGATACGCAGTATTTT; CDR3: CSVGVDTQYF
J: TRBJ1-2; size: many; V: TRBV4-1; D: .; DNA: TGCGCCAGCAGCCAAGACAGCTCTCGCTACACCTTC; CDR3: CASSQDSSRYTF
J: TRBJ1-4; size: few; V: TRBV7-2; D: TRBD1; DNA: TGTGCCAGCAGCTCGACAGGGACACTCGATGAAAAACTGTTTTTT; CDR3: CASSSTGTLDEKLFF
J: TRBJ1-5; size: .; V: TRBV24-1; D: .; DNA: TGTGCCACCAGTGATGGCCCAGGGACCAATCAGCCCCAGCATTTT; CDR3: CATSDGPGTNQPQHF
J: TRBJ2-7; size: .; V: TRBV3-1; D: TRBD2; DNA: TGTGCCAGCAGCAACCGGGGGGATTCCTACGAGCAGTACTTC; CDR3: CASSNRGDSYEQYF
J: TRBJ2-2; size: .; V: TRBV24-1; D: .; DNA: TGTGCCACCAGTGATTTGCCGGCAACGAACACCGGGGAGCTGTTTTTT; CDR3: CATSDLPATNTGELFF
J: TRBJ1-6; size: .; V: TRBV13; D: .; DNA: TGTGCCAGCAGTCTTTACAAGAGCTCCTATAATTCACCCCTCCACTTT; CDR3: CASSLYKSSYNSPLHF
J: TRBJ1-1; size: many; V: TRBV15; D: .; DNA: TGTGCCACCCAATCCACAGGGAACACTGAAGCTTTCTTT; CDR3: CATQSTGNTEAFF
J: TRBJ2-7; size: few; V: TRBV6-1; D: .; DNA: TGTGCCAGCAGTGAAGCGCTACGGGACGAGCAGTACTTC; CDR3: CASSEALRDEQYF
J: TRBJ1-2; size: few; V: TRBV6-2/TRBV6-3; D: .; DNA: TGTGCCAGCAGTTACTCGGCAGGGGATGGCTACACCTTC; CDR3: CASSYSAGDGYTF
J: TRBJ2-1; size: .; V: TRBV7-2; D: .; DNA: TGTGCCAGCAGCTTACGATTTCGCCAGTACAATGAGCAGTTCTTC; CDR3: CASSLRFRQYNEQFF
J: TRBJ2-5; size: few; V: TRBV20-1; D: TRBD1; DNA: TGCAGTGCTAGAGATCAAGGGACAGGGGAGACCCAGTACTTC; CDR3: CSARDQGTGETQYF
J: TRBJ2-3; size: few; V: TRBV7-3; D: .; DNA: TGTGCCAGCAGCTTAACCCGGGACGCCGATACGCAGTATTTT; CDR3: CASSLTRDADTQYF
J: TRBJ2-7; size: .; V: TRBV30; D: .; DNA: TGTGCCTGGAGCACAGGCTACGAGCAGTACTTC; CDR3: CAWSTGYEQYF
J: TRBJ2-2; size: few; V: TRBV7-3; D: TRBD1; DNA: TGTGCCAGCAGCTCGGTAACAGGGGACACCGGGGAGCTGTTTTTT; CDR3: CASSSVTGDTGELFF
J: TRBJ1-1; size: .; V: TRBV20-1; D: .; DNA: TGCAGTGCCCTACAGAGGAACACTGAAGCTTTCTTT; CDR3: CSALQRNTEAFF
J: TRBJ1-4; size: .; V: TRBV5-1; D: TRBD1; DNA: TGCGCCAGCAGCTCGGGACAGGGTACGGCAACTAATGAAAAACTGTTTTTT; CDR3: CASSSGQGTATNEKLFF
J: TRBJ2-5; size: .; V: TRBV6-6; D: .; DNA: TGTGCCAGCAAGGCGGACGCAGTGGGGACCCAGTACTTC; CDR3: CASKADAVGTQYF
J: TRBJ1-1; size: .; V: TRBV10-3; D: .; DNA: TGTGCCATCAGTGCAACGAGTAACACTGAAGCTTTCTTT; CDR3: CAISATSNTEAFF
J: TRBJ1-5; size: .; V: TRBV15; D: TRBD1; DNA: TGTGCCACCAGCAGGCAGGGACAGGGGAGCAATCAGCCCCAGCATTTT; CDR3: CATSRQGQGSNQPQHF
J: TRBJ1-2; size: many; V: TRBV12-3/TRBV12-4; D: .; DNA: TGTGCCAGCAGCCTAACCCCACCTGGTTATGGCTACACCTTC; CDR3: CASSLTPPGYGYTF
J: TRBJ1-1; size: few; V: TRBV28; D: .; DNA: TGTGCCTCCCACACCGGCACTGAAGCTTTCTTT; CDR3: CASHTGTEAFF